This T cell receptor (beta chain) was identified during a study of early T cells in non-severe SARS-CoV-2 infection. The TCR library protocol was used to attach unique molecular identifiers. These identifiers were attached to individual cDNA molecules. TCRdb reprocessed the 5' RACE reads via MiXCR and lists one record per CDR3 protein. The top ten clones hold approximately 5% of a sample with approximately 70,000 distinct CDR3 sequences, 9.5% to 12% of them seen once. There are 13 residues in the CDR3. Trimming pared 1 base from V and 0 bases from J, leaving 6 bases between. Per germline, CDR1 DFQATT and CDR2 SNEGSKA (reference sequence).

The chain employs TRBV20-1 and TRBJ2-5; tentatively, D is TRBD1 or TRBD2 (5 bases each). Source: whole blood, taken at baseline. This clonotype originated in an adult who was a healthcare worker with PCR-confirmed SARS-CoV-2 infection or an uninfected control (not recorded which). This chain's CDR3 is CSARGGYQETQYF. DNA of the CDR3: TGCAGTGCTAGAGGGGGGTACCAAGAGACCCAGTACTTC.